The entry below gives a single TCR beta chain sequence along with its context. Its target is unknown. Per the germline V gene, CDR1 is SNHLY and CDR2 is FYNNEI. V was clipped by 4 bases and J by 9 bases, with 22 bases between them. This CDR3 has 16 amino acids. Following RNA extraction, reverse transcription yielded cDNA that acted as the sequencing template. TCRdb's copy holds only in-frame clones and misses some; the assay was immunoSEQ multiplex PCR. The table has 150,000 to 200,000 clones, 50% to 65% seen once; the top ten hold about 4.5%. The data originate from a study of CD8+ T cells in alopecia areata. Study-wide findings and caveats: Sharing of TCR sequences between patients (possibly for HLA-related reasons) was less clear than in mice. Lesional scalp displayed greater clonality than normal scalp, most notably in alopecia totalis/universalis.

Specimen: CD4+ T cells sorted from blood. V gene TRBV2 combines with J gene TRBJ2-1, with D possibly TRBD2 on 5 matching bases. This clonotype was obtained from a human donor in good health. The CDR3 nucleotides are TGTGCCAGCAGTGGATCTAATCTAAAGAGGGAGTTTGAGCAGTTCTTC. Protein sequence: CASSGSNLKREFEQFF.